Presented here are 24 T cell receptor beta chains from one specimen sequenced in a study of cytomegalovirus exposure and HLA in healthy donors. The primer mix had 60 Vbeta and 13 Jbeta primers. Measured with immunoSEQ multiplex PCR; TCRdb has only the in-frame clones, and not every one. Among approximately 140,000 clones listed, less than 85% were seen once. Sequences were obtained from PBMCs. Receptor source: a man aged 45-60 years in good health and CMV-seropositive.

On this clone itself: The sample carries other DNA sequences with the same CDR3. CDR3 nucleotide sequence: TGTGCCAGCAGTCCGACAGGGGACATTGGAAACACCATATATTTT. Amino acid sequence: CASSPTGDIGNTIYF. The V call is TRBV28, the J call TRBJ1-3, with 8 bases fitting TRBD1. The germline V gene has CDR1 MDHEN and CDR2 SYDVKM. The CDR3 has 15 residues. V shed 5 bases and J 3 bases; nucleotides not matched to a gene: 6.

V and J are TRBV6-1 and TRBJ2-3, with 9 nucleotides matching TRBD1. The trim removed 6 bases at V and 4 bases at J, leaving 8 bases unmatched. Looked up from germline, CDR1 is MNHNS and CDR2 is SASEGT. The length of the CDR3 is 15 residues. Written as DNA, the CDR3 is TGTGCCAGCAGCCCCATTGGGGACAGGGCAGATACGCAGTATTTT. It specifies CASSPIGDRADTQYF.

The chain recombines TRBV13 with TRBJ1-2; TRBD1 aligns across 9 bases. The ends lost 3 bases at V and 8 bases at J; junction bases unmatched: 7. This CDR3 is built from 14 residues. Per germline, CDR1 PRHDT and CDR2 FYEKMQ (reference sequence). CDR3 sequence reads: CASSFIGTGTGYTF. CDR3 in DNA: TGTGCCAGCAGCTTTATAGGGACAGGGACGGGCTACACCTTC.

This chain uses TRBV9 with TRBJ2-2; D remains unclear. Germline V gives CDR1 SGDLS, CDR2 YYNGEE. Trimming took off 0 bases at V and 1 base at J, with 7 bases between the two ends. The CDR3 is 15 amino acids. CDR3 bases: TGTGCCAGCAGCGTAGGCAGTTTGAACACCGGGGAGCTGTTTTTT. This gives the protein CASSVGSLNTGELFF.

The chain combines TRBV7-2 with TRBJ2-3; D is possibly TRBD2 (6 bases). The germline CDR1 and CDR2 sequences are SGHTA and FQGNSA. This CDR3 is 17 amino acids long. Trimming left V 4 bases short and J 1 base short, with 18 bases between. CDR3 sequence: CASSSWGRSARTDTQYF. CDR3 bases: TGTGCCAGCAGCTCCTGGGGGAGGTCAGCGCGCACAGATACGCAGTATTTT.

In this sample, this clone turned up once. The chain joins TRBV7-6 to TRBJ1-2; D is undetermined. Germline lookup yields CDR1 SGHVS and CDR2 FNYEAQ. V shed 5 bases and J shed 0 bases, with 13 bases lying between them. This CDR3 is built from 15 residues. CDR3 amino acids: CASSPLTGSNYGYTF. The CDR3, as DNA: TGTGCCAGCAGCCCCTTGACGGGGTCTAACTATGGCTACACCTTC.

V and J are TRBV7-8 and TRBJ2-5; tentative D call: TRBD1 (6 bases). The CDR3 is made up of 16 amino acids. Germline loops: CDR1 SGHVS, CDR2 FQNEAQ. The V end lost 1 base, the J end lost 4 bases, and 16 bases lay between the germline ends. In nucleotides, the CDR3 is TGTGCCAGCAGCTTAGTGTGGCAGGGGTTTCCAGAGACCCAGTACTTC. Residues: CASSLVWQGFPETQYF.

This clone was recorded a few times. J is TRBJ2-1 and V is TRBV2, with 8 bases lining up with TRBD2. This CDR3 contains 15 residues. Losses at the gene ends were 5 bases for V and 0 bases for J; bases not matched to a gene: 3. The germline gives CDR1 SNHLY, CDR2 FYNNEI. The CDR3 coding sequence is TGTGCCAGCAGTTTAGCGGGGAGCTCCTACAATGAGCAGTTCTTC. It codes for CASSLAGSSYNEQFF.

The chain links TRBV7-9 to TRBJ2-3; TRBD2 matches at 11 bases. The trim removed 5 bases at V and 5 bases at J, leaving 9 bases unmatched. From germline, CDR1 is SEHNR and CDR2 FQNEAQ (reference sequence). The CDR3 covers 16 residues. The DNA of the CDR3 is TGTGCCAGCAGCGCCCCCGGACTAGCGGGCGGAGATACGCAGTATTTT. Encoded protein: CASSAPGLAGGDTQYF. The full variable domain, its missing parts supplied by reference TRBV7-9 and TRBJ2-3, is DTGVSQNPRHKITKRGQNVTFRCDPISEHNRLYWYRQTLGQGPEFLTYFQNEAQLEKSRLLSDRFSAERPKGSFSTLEIQRTEQGDSAMYLCASSAPGLAGGDTQYFGPGTRLTVL.

This rearrangement joins TRBV2 to TRBJ2-1, with D perhaps matching TRBD2 (5 bases). V was clipped by 6 bases and J by 2 bases, with 35 bases between them. This CDR3 comprises 22 residues. Germline V gene sequence: CDR1 SNHLY, CDR2 FYNNEI. CDR3 nucleotide sequence: TGTGCCAGCAGCGTTCCGTACCGCCGGGGAGACGAAAGAACCGTCCCCTACAATGAGCAGTTCTTC. The encoded protein is CASSVPYRRGDERTVPYNEQFF.

This chain joins TRBV28 and TRBJ2-1; TRBD2 agrees at 9 bases. The CDR3 loop spans 14 amino acids. Unmatched junction bases numbered 2, after V lost 6 bases and J lost 2 bases. Germline V gene lookup returns CDR1 MDHEN and CDR2 SYDVKM. CDR3 bases: TGTGCCAGCAGAGGCGGGAGGGCCTACAATGAGCAGTTCTTC. This translates into CASRGGRAYNEQFF.

The chain recombines TRBV30 with TRBJ1-2; 7 nucleotides match TRBD1. Germline CDR1 GTSNPN, CDR2 SVGIG (reference sequence). After removal of 4 bases from V and 8 bases from J, the junction contained 10 bases not matched to a gene. This CDR3 is 13 amino acids long. The CDR3 here is CAWTGTGDWGYTF. The CDR3, as DNA: TGTGCCTGGACAGGAACAGGGGATTGGGGCTACACCTTC.

This clone was picked up one time. A junction boundary mismatches the germline segment, possibly from a read error. The rearrangement joins TRBV6-1 to TRBJ1-1; D not certain. The CDR3 is 15 residues long. From germline, CDR1 is MNHNS and CDR2 SASEGT. The CDR3 nucleotides are TGTGCCAGCAGAGAAGGGCTAGGCCAGAACACTGAAGCTTTCTTT. Amino acids: CASREGLGQNTEAFF.

The rearrangement links TRBV20-1 to TRBJ2-7; D remains unclear. Germline-derived CDR1 and CDR2 are DFQATT and SNEGSKA (reference sequence). The CDR3 loop spans 11 amino acids. CDR3 coding DNA: TGCAGCGCCCGAGACTCCTACGAGCAGTACTTC. It yields the protein CSARDSYEQYF.

Concerning this clone itself: In the same sample, other DNA sequences code for this CDR3. The chain employs TRBV15 and TRBJ2-2, with 8 bases identical to TRBD1. The CDR3 contains 17 residues. V lost 0 bases to trimming and J lost 1 base; unmatched junction nucleotides: 4. In germline, CDR1 is LNHNV, CDR2 YYDKDF (reference sequence). Here the CDR3 reads CATSRDRGQGNTGELFF. Here the CDR3 DNA reads TGTGCCACCAGCAGAGATAGAGGACAGGGGAACACCGGGGAGCTGTTTTTT.

V and J are TRBV30 and TRBJ2-5; 9 bases map to TRBD1. The J call may be mistaken, given a closer DNA end match to TRBJ2-7. The CDR3 is 14 residues long. Germline V gene lookup returns CDR1 GTSNPN and CDR2 SVGIG (reference sequence). This chain's CDR3 is CAWTPGQGGYEQYF. DNA for the CDR3: TGTGCCTGGACTCCGGGACAGGGAGGCTACGAGCAGTACTTC.

This clone was detected a few times. J is TRBJ2-1 and V is TRBV7-2; 7 nucleotides line up with TRBD2. Germline-derived CDR1 and CDR2 are SGHTA and FQGNSA. The CDR3 sequence is 16 residues long. With 1 base clipped from V and 1 base from J, the junction kept 4 bases outside the gene matches. CDR3 DNA: TGTGCCAGCAGCTTAGTGTCGGGAGGTTCCTACAATGAGCAGTTCTTC. This codes for CASSLVSGGSYNEQFF.

V and J are TRBV6-5 and TRBJ2-3; D might be TRBD1 (6 bases). The germline V gene has CDR1 MNHEY and CDR2 SVGAGI. V was shortened by 4 bases and J by 2 bases, with 13 bases between the two germline ends. The CDR3 covers 15 residues. CDR3 protein: CASSSGQPFTDTQYF. Here the CDR3 DNA reads TGTGCCAGCAGTTCGGGACAACCGTTCACAGATACGCAGTATTTT.

CDR3 protein: CASSRSIGEGAYEQYF. The CDR3 nucleotides are TGTGCCAGCAGTCGGAGTATCGGGGAGGGGGCCTACGAGCAGTACTTC. The V and J genes are TRBV4-2 and TRBJ2-7, with a tentative D call TRBD2 (7 bases). There are 16 residues in the CDR3. Trimming left V 6 bases short and J 2 bases short, with 20 bases between. Germline assignment: CDR1 LGHNA and CDR2 YNFKEQ.

The chain joins TRBV10-3 to TRBJ1-1, with D maybe TRBD1 (5 bases). The CDR3 has 17 amino acids. Trimming shortened V by 0 bases and J by 0 bases, and 14 bases separated the two germline ends. The germline CDR1 and CDR2 sequences are ENHRY and SYGVKD. CDR3 coding DNA: TGTGCCATCAGTGAGTCGCCGGCGGGGGATATGAACACTGAAGCTTTCTTT. Its translation is CAISESPAGDMNTEAFF.

The chain has TRBV6-4 and TRBJ2-3, with 10 bases lining up with TRBD2. Per the germline V gene, CDR1 is MRHNA and CDR2 is SNTAGT. The CDR3 contains 15 residues. J gave up 1 base and V 10 bases, and 8 bases lay outside the gene matches. The CDR3 loop reads CATAKREGGTDTQYF. CDR3 coding DNA: TGTGCCACCGCGAAGCGGGAGGGGGGCACAGATACGCAGTATTTT.

This rearrangement joins TRBV2 to TRBJ2-2; 7 nucleotides match TRBD2. The CDR3 is 14 residues long. Germline V lookup: CDR1 SNHLY, CDR2 FYNNEI. Trimming cost V 10 bases and J 6 bases; bases outside gene matches: 11. CDR3 protein: CAKTGTKGAGELFF. The CDR3 DNA reads TGTGCCAAGACCGGGACTAAGGGAGCCGGGGAGCTGTTTTTT.

The chain is built from TRBV2 and TRBJ2-4, with 7 bases lining up with TRBD1. Germline V gives CDR1 SNHLY, CDR2 FYNNEI. Trimming removed 6 bases from V and 4 bases from J; junction bases left unmatched: 3. The length of the CDR3 is 13 residues. For the CDR3, the DNA is TGTGCCAGCAGCGGGGACAGTAAAAACATTCAGTACTTC. Translating it yields CASSGDSKNIQYF.

The chain carries TRBV7-3 and TRBJ2-1; D remains unclear. The CDR3 loop spans 15 amino acids. Germline lookup yields CDR1 SGHTA and CDR2 FQGTGA. Trimming pared 5 bases from V and 1 base from J, leaving 12 bases between. CDR3 nucleotide sequence: TGTGCCAGCAGCGCTCCAGGCCGGTCCTACAATGAGCAGTTCTTC. Translating gives CASSAPGRSYNEQFF.